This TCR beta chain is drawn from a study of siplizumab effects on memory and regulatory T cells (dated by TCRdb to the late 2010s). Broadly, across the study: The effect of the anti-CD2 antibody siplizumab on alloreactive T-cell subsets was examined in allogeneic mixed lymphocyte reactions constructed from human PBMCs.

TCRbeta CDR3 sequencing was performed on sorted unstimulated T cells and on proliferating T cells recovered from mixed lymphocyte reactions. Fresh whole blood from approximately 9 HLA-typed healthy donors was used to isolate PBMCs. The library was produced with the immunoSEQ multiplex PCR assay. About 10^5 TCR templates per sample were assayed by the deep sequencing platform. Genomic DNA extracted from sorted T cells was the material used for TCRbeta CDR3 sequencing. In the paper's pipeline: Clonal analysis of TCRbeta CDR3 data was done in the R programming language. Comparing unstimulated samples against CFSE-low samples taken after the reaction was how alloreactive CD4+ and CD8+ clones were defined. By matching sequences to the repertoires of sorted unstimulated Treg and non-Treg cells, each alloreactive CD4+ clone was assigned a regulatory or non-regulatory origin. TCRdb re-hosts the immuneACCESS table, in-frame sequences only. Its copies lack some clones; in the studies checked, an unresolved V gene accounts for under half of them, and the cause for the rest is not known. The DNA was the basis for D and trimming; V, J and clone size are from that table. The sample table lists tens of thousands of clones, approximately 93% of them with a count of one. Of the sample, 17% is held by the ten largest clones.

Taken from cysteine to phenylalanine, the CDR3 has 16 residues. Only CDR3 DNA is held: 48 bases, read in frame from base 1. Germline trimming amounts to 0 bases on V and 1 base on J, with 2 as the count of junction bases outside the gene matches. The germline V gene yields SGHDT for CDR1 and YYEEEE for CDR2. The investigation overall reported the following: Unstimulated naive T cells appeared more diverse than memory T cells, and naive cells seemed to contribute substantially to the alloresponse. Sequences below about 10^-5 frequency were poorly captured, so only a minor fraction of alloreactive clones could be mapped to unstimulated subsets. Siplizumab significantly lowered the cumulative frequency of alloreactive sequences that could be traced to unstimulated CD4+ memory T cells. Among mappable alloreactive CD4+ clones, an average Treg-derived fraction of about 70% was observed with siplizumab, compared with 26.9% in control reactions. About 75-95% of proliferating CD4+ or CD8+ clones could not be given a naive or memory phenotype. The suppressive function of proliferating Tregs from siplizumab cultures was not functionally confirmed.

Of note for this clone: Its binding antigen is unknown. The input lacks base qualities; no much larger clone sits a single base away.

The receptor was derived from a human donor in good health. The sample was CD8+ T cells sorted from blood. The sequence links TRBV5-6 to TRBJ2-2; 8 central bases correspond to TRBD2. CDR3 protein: CASSLELAGNTGELFF. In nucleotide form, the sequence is TGTGCCAGCAGCTTGGAGCTAGCGGGGAACACCGGGGAGCTGTTTTTT. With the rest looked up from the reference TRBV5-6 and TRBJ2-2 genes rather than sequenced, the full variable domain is DAGVTQSPTHLIKTRGQQVTLRCSPKSGHDTVSWYQQALGQGPQFIFQYYEEEERQRGNFPDRFSGHQFPNYSSELNVNALLLGDSALYLCASSLELAGNTGELFFGEGSRLTVL.